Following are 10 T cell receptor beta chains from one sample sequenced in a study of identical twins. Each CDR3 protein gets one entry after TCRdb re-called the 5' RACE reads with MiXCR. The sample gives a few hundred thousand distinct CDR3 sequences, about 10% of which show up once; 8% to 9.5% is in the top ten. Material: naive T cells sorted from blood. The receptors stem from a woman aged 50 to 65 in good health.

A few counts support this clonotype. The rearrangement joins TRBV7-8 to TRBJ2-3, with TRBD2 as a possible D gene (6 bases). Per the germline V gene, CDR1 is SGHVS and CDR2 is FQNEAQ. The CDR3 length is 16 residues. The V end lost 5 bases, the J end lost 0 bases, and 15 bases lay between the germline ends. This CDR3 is CASSGVSGSSTDTQYF. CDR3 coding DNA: TGTGCCAGCAGCGGAGTGAGCGGGTCGAGCACAGATACGCAGTATTTT.

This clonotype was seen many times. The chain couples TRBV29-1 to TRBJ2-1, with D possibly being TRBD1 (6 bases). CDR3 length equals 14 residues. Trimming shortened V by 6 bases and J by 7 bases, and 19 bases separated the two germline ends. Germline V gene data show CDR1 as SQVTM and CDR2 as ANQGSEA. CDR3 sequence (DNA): TGCAGCGTGAAACGGGACAATACGCAGAATGAGCAGTTCTTC. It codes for CSVKRDNTQNEQFF.

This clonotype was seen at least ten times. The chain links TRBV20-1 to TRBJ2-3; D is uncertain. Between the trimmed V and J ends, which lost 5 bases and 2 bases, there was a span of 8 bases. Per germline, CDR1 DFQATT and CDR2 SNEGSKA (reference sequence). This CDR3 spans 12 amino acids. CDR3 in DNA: TGCAGTGCTCGCCGGATCACAGATACGCAGTATTTT. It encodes CSARRITDTQYF.

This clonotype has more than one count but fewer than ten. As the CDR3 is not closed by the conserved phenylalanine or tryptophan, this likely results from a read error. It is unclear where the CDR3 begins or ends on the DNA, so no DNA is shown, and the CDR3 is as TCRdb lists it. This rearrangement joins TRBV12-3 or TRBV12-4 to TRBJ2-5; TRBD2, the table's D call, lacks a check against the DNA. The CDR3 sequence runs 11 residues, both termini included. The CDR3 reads CASSLVGLFSS.

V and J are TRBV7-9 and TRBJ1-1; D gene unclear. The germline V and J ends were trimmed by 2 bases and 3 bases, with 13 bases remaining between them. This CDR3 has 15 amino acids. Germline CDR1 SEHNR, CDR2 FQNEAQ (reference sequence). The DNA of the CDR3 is TGTGCCAGCAGCTTACGCTTGTCAGAGCACACTGAAGCTTTCTTT. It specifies CASSLRLSEHTEAFF.

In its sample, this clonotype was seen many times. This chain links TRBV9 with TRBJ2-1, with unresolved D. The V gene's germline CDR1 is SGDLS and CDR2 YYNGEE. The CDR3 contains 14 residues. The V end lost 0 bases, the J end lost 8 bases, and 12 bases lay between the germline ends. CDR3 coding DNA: TGTGCCAGCAGCGTAGTGCCCGGCGGCGATGAGCAGTTCTTC. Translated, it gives CASSVVPGGDEQFF.

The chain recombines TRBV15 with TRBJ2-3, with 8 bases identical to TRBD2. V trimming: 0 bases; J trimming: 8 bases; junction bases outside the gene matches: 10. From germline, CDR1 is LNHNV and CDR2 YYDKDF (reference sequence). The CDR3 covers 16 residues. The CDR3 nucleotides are TGTGCCACCAGCAGAGATCGGGAGGGCCTACGAGGTACGCAGTATTTT. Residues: CATSRDREGLRGTQYF.

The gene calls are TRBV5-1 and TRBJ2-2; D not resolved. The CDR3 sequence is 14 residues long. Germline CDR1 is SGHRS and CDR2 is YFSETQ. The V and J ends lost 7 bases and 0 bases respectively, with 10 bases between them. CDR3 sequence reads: CASSDTPNTGELFF. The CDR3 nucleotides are TGCGCCAGCTCAGACACTCCGAACACCGGGGAGCTGTTTTTT.

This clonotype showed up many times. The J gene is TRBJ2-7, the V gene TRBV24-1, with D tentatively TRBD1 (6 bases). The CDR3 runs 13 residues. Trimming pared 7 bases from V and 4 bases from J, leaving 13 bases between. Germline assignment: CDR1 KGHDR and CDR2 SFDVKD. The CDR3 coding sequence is TGTGCCACCAGCGGGACAAGATTTTACGAGCAGTACTTC. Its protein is CATSGTRFYEQYF.

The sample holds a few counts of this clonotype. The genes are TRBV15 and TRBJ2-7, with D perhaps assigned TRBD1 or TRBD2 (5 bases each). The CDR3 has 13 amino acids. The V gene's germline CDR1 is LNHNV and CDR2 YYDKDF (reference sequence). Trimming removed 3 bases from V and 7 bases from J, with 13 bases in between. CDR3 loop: CATSRGPSGEQYF. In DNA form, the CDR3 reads TGTGCCACCAGCAGGGGACCATCGGGGGAGCAGTACTTC.